The TCR beta chain under discussion was sequenced for a study of cytomegalovirus exposure and HLA in healthy donors. The table came from immunoSEQ multiplex PCR; TCRdb's copy has only in-frame clones and leaves some out. The sample records about 63,000 clones, 89% being singletons. The sequence was collected from a young woman in good health and CMV-seronegative. The sequenced sample consisted of PBMCs.

The CDR3 loop is CSVGDRGVGYTF. As DNA, the CDR3 is TGCAGCGTTGGGGACAGGGGTGTAGGCTACACCTTC. The rearrangement links TRBV29-1 to TRBJ1-2; 10 nucleotides agree with TRBD1. V shed 4 bases, J shed 8 bases, and the junction held 4 bases outside the gene matches. This CDR3 region has 12 residues. Germline V gene sequence: CDR1 SQVTM, CDR2 ANQGSEA.